This passage covers 27 T cell receptor beta chains from one sample sequenced in a study of T cells in Graves' hyperthyroidism and ophthalmopathy. It was RNA transcripts that yielded the amplified TCR beta CDR3 regions. A set of HTBI primers served as the primers for a first-round RT-PCR of the TCR CDR3. TCRdb called the multiplex PCR reads again in MiXCR, with one record for every CDR3 protein. The data show a few hundred thousand distinct CDR3 sequences, approximately 25% seen once. Sequencing was performed on blood. The receptor set was obtained from a middle-aged man with Graves' hyperthyroidism.

The chain joins TRBV29-1 to TRBJ1-1; TRBD1 is a possible D gene (5 bases). V was cut by 7 bases and J by 4 bases, with 13 bases left in between. Germline V gene lookup returns CDR1 SQVTM and CDR2 ANQGSEA. The CDR3 sequence is 12 residues long. The CDR3 sequence: CSARGGVTEAFF. In DNA, the CDR3 is TGCAGCGCCCGCGGGGGGGTCACTGAAGCTTTCTTT.

This clonotype came up a few times. The CDR3 DNA is TGCAGTGCTAGAAGCTCCGGGGAGCTGTTTTTT. As protein: CSARSSGELFF. The genes are TRBV20-1 and TRBJ2-2, with D unresolved. Between the trimmed V and J ends, which lost 2 bases and 6 bases, there was a span of 4 bases. CDR3 size: 11 residues. Looked up from germline, CDR1 is DFQATT and CDR2 is SNEGSKA (reference sequence).

The genes are TRBV11-2 and TRBJ1-5, with 9 bases fitting TRBD1. V was pared by 2 bases and J by 6 bases, with 5 bases of the junction left unmatched. The CDR3 sequence is 15 residues long. CDR1 is SGHAT and CDR2 is FQNNGV in the germline V gene. CDR3 in DNA: TGTGCCAGCAGCTTAAGGACAGGGGAGACTCAGCCCCAGCATTTT. It yields the protein CASSLRTGETQPQHF.

This clonotype was counted at least ten times. The chain is built from TRBV6-6 and TRBJ2-5; D may be TRBD1 (5 bases). The CDR3 totals 15 residues. Germline V gene lookup returns CDR1 MNHNY and CDR2 SVGAGI (reference sequence). V lost 1 base to trimming and J lost 5 bases, with 14 bases between them. The CDR3 loop reads CASSYYGQAGETQYF. CDR3 bases: TGTGCCAGCAGTTACTATGGACAAGCTGGGGAGACCCAGTACTTC.

This rearrangement joins TRBV2 to TRBJ1-6, with D unresolved. The CDR3 contains 15 residues. Trimming took 8 bases from V and 0 from J, leaving 11 bases between them. CDR1 is SNHLY, CDR2 FYNNEI, per germline. The CDR3 protein is CASVSRSSYNSPLHF. The CDR3, as DNA: TGTGCCAGCGTGAGCAGGAGCTCCTATAATTCACCCCTCCACTTT.

The chain recombines TRBV6-9 with TRBJ2-5; 13 bases are shared with TRBD2. The germline gives CDR1 MNHGY, CDR2 SVAAGI. The V and J ends lost 3 bases and 4 bases, in that order; junction bases with no gene match: 8. There are 17 residues in the CDR3. CDR3 protein: CASSYVPGLAGLETQYF. In DNA form, the CDR3 reads TGTGCCAGCAGTTACGTACCGGGACTAGCGGGACTAGAGACCCAGTACTTC.

This clonotype has at least ten counts. For the CDR3, the DNA is TGCAGTGCTAGCCGGGGCTACGAGCAGTACTTC. Translated, it gives CSASRGYEQYF. The gene calls are TRBV20-1 and TRBJ2-7; the D gene is possibly TRBD2 (5 bases). V lost 3 bases and J 3 bases, leaving 6 bases between the germline ends. CDR3 length equals 11 residues. Germline V gene lookup returns CDR1 DFQATT and CDR2 SNEGSKA (reference sequence).

The chain has TRBV24-1 and TRBJ2-1; D ambiguous. In germline, CDR1 is KGHDR, CDR2 SFDVKD. The CDR3 spans 13 residues. Trimming removed 9 bases at V and 5 bases at J, with 13 bases between. The CDR3 DNA reads TGTGCCACCCTCTCTCCTAACAACAATGAGCAGTTCTTC. Residues: CATLSPNNNEQFF.

V usage is TRBV28 and J usage is TRBJ2-2; D may be TRBD1 (5 bases). V gave up 6 bases and J gave up 1 base, with 9 bases separating them. This CDR3 contains 14 residues. CDR1 is MDHEN and CDR2 is SYDVKM in the germline V gene. The CDR3 loop reads CASRSGQNTGELFF. The CDR3 DNA sequence: TGTGCCAGCAGGTCCGGACAGAACACCGGGGAGCTGTTTTTT. Supplemented by reference TRBV28 and TRBJ2-2, the full variable domain reads DVKVTQSSRYLVKRTGEKVFLECVQDMDHENMFWYRQDPGLGLRLIYFSYDVKMKEKGDIPEGYSVSREKKERFSLILESASTNQTSMYLCASRSGQNTGELFFGEGSRLTVL.

This clonotype was seen more than once but under ten times. The chain has TRBV20-1 and TRBJ1-1, with unresolved D. Germline V gives CDR1 DFQATT, CDR2 SNEGSKA (reference sequence). V dropped 2 bases and J dropped 0 bases, with 13 bases sitting between them. This CDR3 comprises 15 residues. CDR3 DNA: TGCAGTGCTAGAAAGGGCGGCAGGATGAACACTGAAGCTTTCTTT. It yields the protein CSARKGGRMNTEAFF.

On this clonotype itself: A read error may produce the germline difference seen at one junction end. This rearrangement joins TRBV5-5 to TRBJ1-1; D remains ambiguous. This CDR3 has 15 amino acids. Germline V CDR1 and CDR2: SGHKS, YYEKEE (reference sequence). The CDR3 DNA is TGCGCCAGCAGCTTTGCGTGGTCAGAGAACACTGAAGCTTTCTTT. Its translation is CASSFAWSENTEAFF.

This clonotype was seen many times. The V call is TRBV29-1, the J call TRBJ2-1; D is possibly TRBD2 (5 bases). The CDR3 loop spans 16 amino acids. Looked up from germline, CDR1 is SQVTM and CDR2 is ANQGSEA. Trimming removed 1 base at V and 1 base at J, with 14 bases between. The chain's CDR3 is CSVEVWSRVSYNEQFF. The CDR3 DNA reads TGCAGCGTTGAAGTATGGTCGCGGGTTTCCTACAATGAGCAGTTCTTC.

This clonotype has only a few counts. The rearrangement links TRBV24-1 to TRBJ2-2; D is uncertain. This CDR3 is 14 amino acids long. CDR1 and CDR2 (germline): KGHDR, SFDVKD. V lost 5 bases and J lost 0, with 6 bases in between. The CDR3 region is CATSAETNTGELFF. CDR3 coding DNA: TGTGCCACCAGTGCCGAAACGAACACCGGGGAGCTGTTTTTT.

This clonotype was counted between two and nine times. The J gene is TRBJ2-3, the V gene TRBV7-9; no clear D. Looked up from germline, CDR1 is SEHNR and CDR2 is FQNEAQ (reference sequence). Trimming left V 2 bases short and J 2 bases short, with 14 bases between. The CDR3 spans 16 residues. In DNA, the CDR3 is TGTGCCAGCAGCTTATGGCTGGACGGAGACACAGATACGCAGTATTTT. Amino acids: CASSLWLDGDTDTQYF. Supplemented by reference TRBV7-9 and TRBJ2-3, the full variable domain reads DTGVSQNPRHKITKRGQNVTFRCDPISEHNRLYWYRQTLGQGPEFLTYFQNEAQLEKSRLLSDRFSAERPKGSFSTLEIQRTEQGDSAMYLCASSLWLDGDTDTQYFGPGTRLTVL.

J is TRBJ2-2 and V is TRBV14; 8 nucleotides match TRBD1. The CDR3 has 14 amino acids. V lost 5 bases to trimming and J lost 5 bases; unmatched junction nucleotides: 4. CDR1 is SGHDN, CDR2 FVKESK, per germline. The CDR3 region is CASSARQGTGELFF. CDR3 sequence (DNA): TGTGCCAGCAGCGCCCGACAGGGGACCGGGGAGCTGTTTTTT. Based on the CDR3 plus reference TRBV14 and TRBJ2-2, the full variable domain is EAGVTQFPSHSVIEKGQTVTLRCDPISGHDNLYWYRRVMGKEIKFLLHFVKESKQDESGMPNNRFLAERTGGTYSTLKVQPAELEDSGVYFCASSARQGTGELFFGEGSRLTVL.

V usage is TRBV20-1 and J usage is TRBJ2-7, with D possibly being TRBD2 (6 bases). CDR1 and CDR2 (germline): DFQATT, SNEGSKA (reference sequence). Trimming cost V 0 bases and J 5 bases, with 14 bases left between them. This CDR3 is built from 14 residues. The CDR3 DNA is TGCAGTGCTAGAGATGACGGGAGATACGACGAGCAGTACTTC. It encodes CSARDDGRYDEQYF.

The rearrangement uses TRBV6-9 and TRBJ1-6, with D uncertain. The germline V and J ends were trimmed by 6 bases and 0 bases, with 12 bases remaining between them. Germline V gene lookup returns CDR1 MNHGY and CDR2 SVAAGI. This CDR3 contains 16 residues. The CDR3 DNA follows: TGTGCCAGCAGCCAATCAAAAAACTCCTATAATTCACCCCTCCACTTT. This gives the protein CASSQSKNSYNSPLHF.

The CDR3 spells CSAQTSGSTDTQYF. The CDR3 DNA follows: TGCAGTGCTCAGACTAGCGGGAGCACAGATACGCAGTATTTT. The gene calls are TRBV20-1 and TRBJ2-3; 10 bases map to TRBD2. CDR1 DFQATT and CDR2 SNEGSKA come from the germline V gene (reference sequence). This CDR3 has 14 amino acids. Trimming took 5 bases from V and 0 from J; bases not matched to a gene: 2.

The rearrangement links TRBV20-1 to TRBJ2-7; D remains unclear. Germline values: CDR1 DFQATT, CDR2 SNEGSKA (reference sequence). V lost 3 bases and J lost 7, with 13 bases in between. The CDR3 totals 12 residues. CDR3 sequence (DNA): TGCAGTGCTAGCCCCTCTAGAGTAGAGCAGTACTTC. Amino acids: CSASPSRVEQYF.

V gene TRBV12-3 or TRBV12-4 combines with J gene TRBJ2-7; D is ambiguous. The ends were cut back, 4 bases at V and 2 bases at J, with 6 bases in the middle. CDR3 size: 12 residues. The DNA for the CDR3 is TGTGCCAGCAGTTGGTTAGCCTACGAGCAGTACTTC. It codes for CASSWLAYEQYF.

This clonotype was seen a few times. This chain connects TRBV27 to TRBJ2-7, with a tentative D call TRBD1 (5 bases). The V gene's germline CDR1 is MNHEY and CDR2 SMNVEV (reference sequence). Trimming left V 7 bases short and J 10 bases short, with 17 bases between. This CDR3 is built from 12 residues. The CDR3 region has the DNA TGTGCCAGCATTTCAGGGCTCCGCGTCCAGTACTTC. This codes for CASISGLRVQYF.

In this sample, this clonotype turned up many times. The chain uses TRBV27 and TRBJ2-7; a weak D match, TRBD1 (6 bases). V gave up 4 bases and J gave up 4 bases, with 17 bases separating them. The CDR3 has 15 amino acids. Germline V gene lookup returns CDR1 MNHEY and CDR2 SMNVEV (reference sequence). The CDR3 DNA follows: TGTGCCAGCAGTTACACCGACAGGACGCGATACGAGCAGTACTTC. It translates to CASSYTDRTRYEQYF.

This clonotype appeared a few times. The chain uses TRBV19 and TRBJ1-5; perhaps TRBD1 as D (5 bases). V lost 7 bases and J 4 bases, leaving 20 bases between the germline ends. The CDR3 spans 16 residues. Germline V CDR1 and CDR2: LNHDA, SQIVND (reference sequence). The CDR3 protein is CASTNFGAGFNQPQHF. The CDR3 DNA is TGTGCCAGTACAAATTTTGGGGCAGGGTTTAATCAGCCCCAGCATTTT.

This clonotype was detected only a few times. This chain uses TRBV15 with TRBJ2-7, with D hard to call. This CDR3 contains 13 residues. V lost 0 bases and J 7 bases, leaving 10 bases between the germline ends. Germline CDR1 reads LNHNV; CDR2 reads YYDKDF (reference sequence). The CDR3 DNA reads as TGTGCCACCAGCAGAGAGGCCAAACGGGAGCAGTACTTC. Residues: CATSREAKREQYF.

V and J are TRBV7-9 and TRBJ2-3; 8 bases agree with TRBD1. The CDR3 is 14 residues long. The V segment lost 5 bases and the J segment 2 bases; nucleotides outside the gene matches: 3. Germline assignment: CDR1 SEHNR and CDR2 FQNEAQ (reference sequence). The CDR3 DNA reads as TGTGCCAGCAGCCAGGGGGCCCTCACAGATACGCAGTATTTT. This codes for CASSQGALTDTQYF.

This clonotype has at least ten counts. The V call is TRBV20-1, the J call TRBJ2-5, with 10 bases fitting TRBD2. From germline, CDR1 is DFQATT and CDR2 SNEGSKA (reference sequence). The V and J ends lost 2 bases and 5 bases, in that order; junction bases with no gene match: 5. This CDR3 contains 14 residues. This CDR3 reads CSARTFSGRETQYF. The CDR3 region has the DNA TGCAGTGCTAGAACCTTTAGCGGGAGGGAGACCCAGTACTTC.

This clonotype was seen more than once but under ten times. V is TRBV6-1 and J is TRBJ2-3, with 7 bases fitting TRBD2. Germline CDR1 MNHNS, CDR2 SASEGT. Trimming took 3 bases from V and 6 from J; bases not matched to a gene: 12. The CDR3 length is 16 residues. The DNA of the CDR3 is TGTGCCAGCAGTGATCGGACTAGGTATTTCACGGATACGCAGTATTTT. Translation: CASSDRTRYFTDTQYF.